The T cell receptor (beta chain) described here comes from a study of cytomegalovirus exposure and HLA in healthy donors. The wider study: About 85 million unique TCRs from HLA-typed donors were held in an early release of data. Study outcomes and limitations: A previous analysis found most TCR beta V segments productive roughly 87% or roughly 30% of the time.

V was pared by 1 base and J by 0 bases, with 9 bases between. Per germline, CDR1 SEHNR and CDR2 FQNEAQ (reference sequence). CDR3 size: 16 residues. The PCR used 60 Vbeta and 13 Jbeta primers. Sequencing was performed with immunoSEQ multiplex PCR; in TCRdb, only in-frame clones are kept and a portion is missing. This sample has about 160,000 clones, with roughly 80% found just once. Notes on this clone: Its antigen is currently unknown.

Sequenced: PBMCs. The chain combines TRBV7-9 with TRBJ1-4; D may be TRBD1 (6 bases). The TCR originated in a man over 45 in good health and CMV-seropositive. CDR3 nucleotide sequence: TGTGCCAGCAGCTTAGGCGGGGGGCCAACTAATGAAAAACTGTTTTTT. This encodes CASSLGGGPTNEKLFF. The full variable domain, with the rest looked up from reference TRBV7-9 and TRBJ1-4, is DTGVSQNPRHKITKRGQNVTFRCDPISEHNRLYWYRQTLGQGPEFLTYFQNEAQLEKSRLLSDRFSAERPKGSFSTLEIQRTEQGDSAMYLCASSLGGGPTNEKLFFGSGTQLSVL.